This TCR beta chain appears in the sequencing data of a study of blood T cell repertoires in COVID-19. Study-level information: Researchers got acute and convalescent COVID-19 samples from the United States, Italy and Spain. PBMCs, B-cell-depleted T cells, or T cells were the source of the cDNA or gDNA that made up the material.

Produced via immunoSEQ multiplex PCR; TCRdb's table is partial and in-frame only. The sample consists of some 270,000 clones, approximately 86% of them appearing once. The CDR3 spans 15 residues. The trim removed 3 bases at V and 5 bases at J, leaving 7 bases unmatched. Germline assignment: CDR1 SGDLS and CDR2 YYNGEE. Sequences were obtained from peripheral blood. The V gene is TRBV9, the J gene TRBJ2-3, with TRBD2 identical over 9 bases. The origin of this receptor is a woman aged 60-75 years who had recovered from COVID-19. In DNA, the CDR3 is TGTGCCAGCAGCGACGGGACTAGCTTAATAGATACGCAGTATTTT. This gives the protein CASSDGTSLIDTQYF.